A selection of T cell receptor beta chains follows, all from one sample in a study of graft-versus-host responses after intestinal transplantation. These receptors have no known antigen. Sequencing used immunoSEQ multiplex PCR; TCRdb keeps in-frame clones, though not all of them. This table holds 85,000 to 100,000 clones, roughly 90% found once. The material was unstimulated CD8+ T cells sorted from spleen or lymph node cells, obtained before transplant. Every receptor here comes from a human donor who was the organ donor for an intestinal transplant. Both conserved end residues are part of each CDR3. The order of the fields is J gene, clone size, D gene, V gene, CDR3 DNA, CDR3 protein. A D gene is named only where the DNA matches it firmly. Rows give clone size only sometimes, using once, few, many, or a class for an expanded clone.

J gene: TRBJ2-1; clone size: .; D gene: TRBD1; V gene: TRBV30; CDR3 DNA: TGTGCCTGGGGGCCGGGACAGGGCTCCAATGAGCAGTTCTTC; CDR3 protein: CAWGPGQGSNEQFF
J gene: TRBJ1-2; clone size: few; D gene: .; V gene: TRBV5-1; CDR3 DNA: TGCGCCAGCAGCTTAGTTCGTGGCGGTTGGTATGGCTACACCTTC; CDR3 protein: CASSLVRGGWYGYTF
J gene: TRBJ2-5; clone size: .; D gene: .; V gene: TRBV28; CDR3 DNA: TGTGCCAGCAGTTTTTGGTTGAACATCCAAGAGACCCAGTACTTC; CDR3 protein: CASSFWLNIQETQYF
J gene: TRBJ2-7; clone size: .; D gene: .; V gene: TRBV5-6; CDR3 DNA: TGTGCCAGCAGCTTGGAAGTATGGGGACAACCCTCCTACGAGCAGTACTTC; CDR3 protein: CASSLEVWGQPSYEQYF
J gene: TRBJ1-5; clone size: .; D gene: TRBD1; V gene: TRBV7-8; CDR3 DNA: TGTGCCAGCAGCTCAGACAGGGGAACAAATCAGCCCCAGCATTTT; CDR3 protein: CASSSDRGTNQPQHF
J gene: TRBJ1-2; clone size: once; D gene: .; V gene: TRBV2; CDR3 DNA: TGTGCCAGCAGTGATTGGGAGGAAGCGGGCTATGGCTACACCTTC; CDR3 protein: CASSDWEEAGYGYTF
J gene: TRBJ2-7; clone size: .; D gene: .; V gene: TRBV5-1; CDR3 DNA: TGCGCCAGCAGACCTGTTGGAGGGTGGGATGAGCAGTACTTC; CDR3 protein: CASRPVGGWDEQYF
J gene: TRBJ2-2; clone size: .; D gene: TRBD2; V gene: TRBV27; CDR3 DNA: TGTGCCAGCAGTTTATTTGGGACTAGCGGACTCACCGGGGAGCTGTTTTTT; CDR3 protein: CASSLFGTSGLTGELFF
J gene: TRBJ2-2; clone size: .; D gene: .; V gene: TRBV7-6; CDR3 DNA: TGTGCCAGCAGCTCTTTTTCCGGGGAGCTGTTTTTT; CDR3 protein: CASSSFSGELFF
J gene: TRBJ2-1; clone size: once; D gene: TRBD2; V gene: TRBV7-8; CDR3 DNA: TGTGCCAGCAGCTCGACGGGGGGTGAGCAGTTCTTC; CDR3 protein: CASSSTGGEQFF
J gene: TRBJ1-2; clone size: .; D gene: .; V gene: TRBV9; CDR3 DNA: TGTGCCAGCAGCCCGAAGGGGTGGAGAAACTATGGCTACACCTTC; CDR3 protein: CASSPKGWRNYGYTF
J gene: TRBJ1-1; clone size: .; D gene: TRBD1; V gene: TRBV6-5; CDR3 DNA: TGTGCCAGCAACACCGGGACAGACACTGAAGCTTTCTTT; CDR3 protein: CASNTGTDTEAFF
J gene: TRBJ1-5; clone size: .; D gene: TRBD1; V gene: TRBV5-1; CDR3 DNA: TGCGCCAGCTCCGGTGAGAGGGGGCTCTGGGGGGATCAGCCCCAGCATTTT; CDR3 protein: CASSGERGLWGDQPQHF
J gene: TRBJ2-3; clone size: once; D gene: TRBD2; V gene: TRBV7-9; CDR3 DNA: TGTGCCAGCCTTTACGGCCCTAGCGGGTCGCCACGAGGCACAGATACGCAGTATTTT; CDR3 protein: CASLYGPSGSPRGTDTQYF
J gene: TRBJ2-1; clone size: .; D gene: TRBD2; V gene: TRBV13; CDR3 DNA: TGTGCCAGCAGCTTGGCTAGCGGATACAATGAGCAGTTCTTC; CDR3 protein: CASSLASGYNEQFF
J gene: TRBJ2-7; clone size: few; D gene: TRBD1; V gene: TRBV29-1; CDR3 DNA: TGCAGCGCGATCAGGGACAGCTCCTACGAGCAGTACTTC; CDR3 protein: CSAIRDSSYEQYF
J gene: TRBJ2-7; clone size: .; D gene: TRBD2; V gene: TRBV27; CDR3 DNA: TGTGCCAGCAGACAGGGGCTAGCGGGAGGCGAGCAGTACTTC; CDR3 protein: CASRQGLAGGEQYF
J gene: TRBJ2-2; clone size: .; D gene: .; V gene: TRBV15; CDR3 DNA: TGTGCCACCGCAGGGGATACCGGGGAGCTGTTTTTT; CDR3 protein: CATAGDTGELFF
J gene: TRBJ2-7; clone size: .; D gene: .; V gene: TRBV18; CDR3 DNA: TGTGCCAGCTCACCTGTCGACAGTCCCTACGAGCAGTACTTC; CDR3 protein: CASSPVDSPYEQYF
J gene: TRBJ2-7; clone size: .; D gene: .; V gene: TRBV27; CDR3 DNA: TGTGCCAGCAGTCGGGACATCAGCTCCTACGAGCAGTACTTC; CDR3 protein: CASSRDISSYEQYF
J gene: TRBJ1-1; clone size: .; D gene: TRBD1; V gene: TRBV23-1; CDR3 DNA: TGCGCCACTCCGACAGGGTCTGACACTGAAGCTTTCTTT; CDR3 protein: CATPTGSDTEAFF
J gene: TRBJ2-5; clone size: .; D gene: TRBD2; V gene: TRBV27; CDR3 DNA: TGTGCCAGCAGTTTGACTAGCGGACAAGAGACCCAGTACTTC; CDR3 protein: CASSLTSGQETQYF
J gene: TRBJ1-5; clone size: .; D gene: TRBD1; V gene: TRBV27; CDR3 DNA: TGTGCCAGCAGTCCCGACAGGGGCCGAATTGCGCCCCAGCATTTT; CDR3 protein: CASSPDRGRIAPQHF